The T cell receptor beta chain described here comes from a study of T cell responses to AZD1222 COVID-19 vaccine. Study background: Second-dose schedules of about 4 or about 12 weeks were combined.

Notes on this clone: What it recognizes is unknown.

Only in-frame clones appear in the TCRdb table, and some are missing; sequencing was by immunoSEQ multiplex PCR. The table shows 95,000 to 150,000 clones, with over 80% occurring only once. Findings and limits, study-wide: As reported, nearly half of all spike-specific TCRs target variant regions that are unmutated. Donors in the cohort were predominantly white British and more often female, and clonal diversity was possibly underestimated. Along spike, vaccine-associated CD4 TCRs were found throughout, with dominance at 160-218 and 743-854.

The CDR3 loop spans 17 amino acids. V was pared by 0 bases and J by 0 bases, with 12 bases between. Germline CDR1 MNHEY, CDR2 SVGEGT. The chain joins TRBV6-2 or TRBV6-3 to TRBJ1-3, with unresolved D. The sequences come from peripheral blood, collected on day 0 of AZD1222 vaccination. The TCR sequence derives from an adult in good health. The CDR3 region has the DNA TGTGCCAGCAGTTACTCTTGGTTCGGAGACTCTGGAAACACCATATATTTT. It is translated as CASSYSWFGDSGNTIYF.